These 24 T cell receptor beta chains were all obtained from the same sample, sequenced in a study of T cell changes during pregnancy in multiple sclerosis. The assay was immunoSEQ multiplex PCR, and TCRdb's table has in-frame clones only and misses some. The sample gives approximately 92,000 clones, 80% to 95% of which show up once; over 2% is in the top ten. The sample here was peripheral blood, taken in the first trimester of pregnancy. All receptors come from a female donor with multiple sclerosis, enrolled in a pregnancy study.

The chain joins TRBV5-1 to TRBJ2-5; tentative D call: TRBD1 (5 bases). Germline values: CDR1 SGHRS, CDR2 YFSETQ. V lost 2 bases and J lost 4, with 9 bases in between. This CDR3 is built from 13 residues. The DNA for the CDR3 is TGCGCCAGCAGCTTCCAGGGTCGAGAGACCCAGTACTTC. Its protein product is CASSFQGRETQYF.

The CDR3 coding sequence is TGTGCCAGCAGCGACACAGGGAGGGCCGGTGAGCAGTTCTTC. This gives the protein CASSDTGRAGEQFF. The V gene is TRBV6-5, the J gene TRBJ2-1; D is perhaps TRBD2 (7 bases). This CDR3 contains 14 residues. The germline V gene has CDR1 MNHEY and CDR2 SVGAGI. V lost 6 bases, J lost 9 bases, and 18 bases lay in between.

CDR3 residues: CASGGGRGGQPQHF. The CDR3 bases are TGTGCCTCGGGCGGGGGTAGGGGAGGACAGCCCCAGCATTTT. The chain is built from TRBV30 and TRBJ1-5, with D possibly matching TRBD1 (5 bases). Germline V gives CDR1 GTSNPN, CDR2 SVGIG (reference sequence). Trimming took off 7 bases at V and 7 bases at J, with 20 bases between the two ends. The CDR3 runs to 14 residues.

The chain uses TRBV9 and TRBJ2-2; 11 bases align to TRBD2. This CDR3 is built from 14 residues. Germline V gene sequence: CDR1 SGDLS, CDR2 YYNGEE. V was clipped by 3 bases and J by 5 bases; unmatched bases: 0. CDR3 protein: CASSGTSGTGELFF. CDR3 DNA: TGTGCCAGCAGCGGGACTAGCGGGACCGGGGAGCTGTTTTTT.

V is TRBV9 and J is TRBJ2-7, with 9 bases that match TRBD1. This CDR3 has 15 amino acids. CDR1 and CDR2 from the germline V gene are SGDLS and YYNGEE. V was pared by 4 bases and J by 4 bases, with 9 bases of the junction left unmatched. The chain's CDR3 is CASSPREGQGYEQYF. The CDR3 nucleotides are TGTGCCAGCAGCCCCCGGGAAGGACAGGGGTACGAGCAGTACTTC. Together with reference TRBV9 and TRBJ2-7, the CDR3 gives the full variable domain: DSGVTQTPKHLITATGQRVTLRCSPRSGDLSVYWYQQSLDQGLQFLIQYYNGEERAKGNILERFSAQQFPDLHSELNLSSLELGDSALYFCASSPREGQGYEQYFGPGTRLTVT.

This chain joins TRBV10-1 and TRBJ2-7, with 9 bases identical to TRBD1. Trimming removed 0 bases from V and 5 bases from J; junction bases left unmatched: 17. CDR3 length: 19 amino acids. The germline CDR1 and CDR2 sequences are WNHNN and SYGVQD (reference sequence). In nucleotides, the CDR3 is TGCGCCAGCAGTGAGTCGGGACCGAGAACGAAGGACAGGGGCCACGAGCAGTACTTC. This gives the protein CASSESGPRTKDRGHEQYF.

The chain recombines TRBV11-3 with TRBJ2-4; 10 positions agree with TRBD1. This CDR3 has 15 residues. The J segment lost 5 bases and the V segment lost 5 bases, leaving 6 bases of the junction unmatched. From germline, CDR1 is SGHNT and CDR2 YENEEA. The CDR3 DNA reads as TGTGCCAGCAGCCCCGCAGGACAGGGGGAAAACATTCAGTACTTC. This encodes CASSPAGQGENIQYF.

This clone appeared once. The chain combines TRBV19 with TRBJ2-1; D might be TRBD2 (6 bases). CDR1 and CDR2 (germline): LNHDA, SQIVND (reference sequence). V was clipped by 6 bases and J by 8 bases, with 17 bases between them. The CDR3 spans 14 residues. CDR3: CASSLGGPVYEQFF. The DNA of the CDR3 is TGTGCCAGTAGCCTCGGAGGGCCGGTCTATGAGCAGTTCTTC.

The chain uses TRBV5-4 and TRBJ2-4, with a weak D call TRBD1 (5 bases). Germline CDR1 SGHNT, CDR2 YYREEE (reference sequence). This CDR3 has 16 amino acids. Trimming left V 4 bases short and J 0 bases short, with 14 bases between. CDR3 region: CASSVREPVAKNIQYF. CDR3 nucleotides: TGTGCCAGCAGCGTCAGGGAACCCGTAGCCAAAAACATTCAGTACTTC.

The chain carries TRBV4-2 and TRBJ2-7, with D unresolved. The V gene's germline CDR1 is LGHNA and CDR2 YNFKEQ. The CDR3 runs to 17 residues. The V end lost 0 bases, the J end lost 1 base, and 16 bases lay between the germline ends. The CDR3 nucleotides are TGTGCCAGCAGCCAAGATCTTCAGACACGCGATTCCTACGAGCAGTACTTC. The encoded protein is CASSQDLQTRDSYEQYF.

V usage is TRBV28 and J usage is TRBJ2-3; 7 bases are a match to TRBD2. Germline V gene sequence: CDR1 MDHEN, CDR2 SYDVKM. With V trimmed by 6 bases and J by 0 bases, 15 bases remained unmatched. This CDR3 has 18 amino acids. CDR3 protein: CASSYIYGPAGSTDTQYF. CDR3 coding DNA: TGTGCCAGCAGCTACATTTACGGACCAGCGGGGAGCACAGATACGCAGTATTTT.

This sequence joins TRBV5-4 and TRBJ2-7; TRBD2 might be the D (5 bases). The CDR3 is made up of 15 amino acids. V shed 0 bases and J shed 2 bases, with 12 bases lying between them. Germline assignment: CDR1 SGHNT and CDR2 YYREEE (reference sequence). CDR3 coding DNA: TGTGCCAGCAGCTTGGGCGGGTCCATTCCCTACGAGCAGTACTTC. Translation gives CASSLGGSIPYEQYF.

The chain carries TRBV19 and TRBJ2-3; 10 bases fit TRBD1. J was trimmed by 5 bases and V by 7 bases; bases with no gene match: 9. CDR1 is LNHDA and CDR2 is SQIVND in the germline V gene (reference sequence). CDR3 length equals 15 residues. This CDR3 reads CASTSLGQGRDTQYF. The CDR3 DNA reads as TGTGCCAGTACCTCTTTGGGACAGGGGCGAGATACGCAGTATTTT.

V is TRBV29-1 and J is TRBJ2-1; no clear D. The CDR3 runs to 10 residues. CDR1 is SQVTM, CDR2 ANQGSEA, per germline. Deletions cut 4 bases from V and 7 bases from J, with 5 bases between. This chain's CDR3 is CSVARNEQFF. As DNA, the CDR3 is TGCAGCGTTGCCCGTAATGAGCAGTTCTTC.

DNA of the CDR3: TGTGCCAGTACCCACGGGACTCGAGGCAATCAGCCCCAGCATTTT. Its translation is CASTHGTRGNQPQHF. The rearrangement links TRBV19 to TRBJ1-5; perhaps TRBD1 as D (5 bases). The length of the CDR3 is 15 residues. The V end was cut by 7 bases, the J end by 2 bases, with 15 bases between. Germline assignment: CDR1 LNHDA and CDR2 SQIVND (reference sequence).

The chain carries TRBV4-1 and TRBJ2-7; no firm D call. The CDR3 consists of 18 residues. Looked up from germline, CDR1 is MGHRA and CDR2 is YSYEKL. Trimming left V 0 bases short and J 3 bases short, with 21 bases between. The DNA for the CDR3 is TGCGCCAGCAGCCAAGATGTAGCCTCCGCCATAGTGAGCTACGAGCAGTACTTC. It is translated as CASSQDVASAIVSYEQYF.

A few counts support this clone. The rearrangement joins TRBV29-1 to TRBJ1-1; D gene unclear. The germline CDR1 and CDR2 sequences are SQVTM and ANQGSEA. The germline V and J ends were trimmed by 7 bases and 3 bases, with 6 bases remaining between them. The CDR3 consists of 10 residues. The CDR3 loop reads CSARDTEAFF. In nucleotides, the CDR3 is TGCAGCGCCCGGGACACTGAAGCTTTCTTT.

The chain employs TRBV19 and TRBJ2-7; tentative D call: TRBD2 (6 bases). CDR1 and CDR2 from the germline V gene are LNHDA and SQIVND (reference sequence). Trimming took off 2 bases at V and 4 bases at J, with 15 bases between the two ends. The CDR3 spans 15 residues. The CDR3 coding sequence is TGTGCCAGTAGTATATCGACCGGGGGTAATTACGAGCAGTACTTC. This sequence encodes CASSISTGGNYEQYF.

The chain recombines TRBV4-1 with TRBJ2-2; 13 bases fit TRBD2. With V trimmed by 4 bases and J by 0 bases, 5 bases remained unmatched. Germline values: CDR1 MGHRA, CDR2 YSYEKL. CDR3 length equals 18 residues. CDR3 protein: CASSRSTSGRANTGELFF. The CDR3 DNA follows: TGCGCCAGCAGCCGATCAACTAGCGGGAGGGCGAACACCGGGGAGCTGTTTTTT.

This clone was detected only a few times. The rearrangement links TRBV7-6 to TRBJ2-5; 10 nucleotides align to TRBD2. Germline CDR1 SGHVS, CDR2 FNYEAQ. This CDR3 contains 14 residues. The V gene end was trimmed by 5 bases and the J gene end by 4 bases; junction bases not matched to a gene: 4. DNA for the CDR3: TGTGCCAGCAGCCATCGACTAGCGGGAGAGACCCAGTACTTC. As protein: CASSHRLAGETQYF.

Concerning this clone: This CDR3 is also generated by other DNA sequences in the sample. CDR3 in amino acids: CASSEAQGTEAFF. DNA for the CDR3: TGTGCCAGCAGTGAAGCGCAGGGGACTGAAGCTTTCTTT. The rearrangement joins TRBV6-1 to TRBJ1-1; D may be TRBD1 (6 bases). The CDR3 extends over 13 amino acids. V lost 0 bases and J lost 5, with 7 bases in between. CDR1 is MNHNS, CDR2 SASEGT, per germline.

The chain recombines TRBV6-5 with TRBJ2-1; 8 bases fit TRBD1. The V segment lost 6 bases and the J segment 3 bases; nucleotides outside the gene matches: 7. Germline loops: CDR1 MNHEY, CDR2 SVGAGI. The CDR3 spans 15 residues. For the CDR3, the DNA is TGTGCCAGCAGACTTTTCGGGACAGGCTACAATGAGCAGTTCTTC. Translated: CASRLFGTGYNEQFF.

This chain connects TRBV7-3 to TRBJ2-1, with D possibly being TRBD1 (5 bases). Trimming pared 1 base from V and 1 base from J, leaving 8 bases between. In germline, CDR1 is SGHTA, CDR2 FQGTGA. The CDR3 spans 15 residues. The CDR3 reads CASSLSRGSYNEQFF. CDR3 in DNA: TGTGCCAGCAGCTTAAGTAGGGGATCCTACAATGAGCAGTTCTTC.

The rearrangement uses TRBV6-1 and TRBJ2-7; D is possibly TRBD2 (6 bases). The germline gives CDR1 MNHNS, CDR2 SASEGT. The CDR3 length is 14 residues. Trimming stripped 7 bases from V and 1 base from J, with 14 bases between. The CDR3 region is CASIGIAASYEQYF. As DNA, the CDR3 is TGTGCCAGCATTGGGATAGCGGCTTCCTACGAGCAGTACTTC.